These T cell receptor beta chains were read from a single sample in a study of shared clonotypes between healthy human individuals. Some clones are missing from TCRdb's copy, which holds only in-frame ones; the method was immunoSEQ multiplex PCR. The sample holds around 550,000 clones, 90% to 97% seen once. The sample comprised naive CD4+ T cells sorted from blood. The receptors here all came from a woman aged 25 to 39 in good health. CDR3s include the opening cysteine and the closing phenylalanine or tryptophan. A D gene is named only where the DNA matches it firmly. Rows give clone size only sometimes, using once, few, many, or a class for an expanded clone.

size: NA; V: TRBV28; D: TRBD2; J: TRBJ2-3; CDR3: CASSLTSGSPDTQYF; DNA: TGTGCCAGCAGTTTAACTAGCGGGAGTCCAGATACGCAGTATTTT
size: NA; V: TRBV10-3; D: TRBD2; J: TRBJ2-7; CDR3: CAISGGSGTYEQYF; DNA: TGTGCCATCAGTGGAGGTAGCGGGACCTACGAGCAGTACTTC
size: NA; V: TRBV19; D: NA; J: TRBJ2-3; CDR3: CASSIQSSLSTDTQYF; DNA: TGTGCCAGTAGTATTCAGTCCAGCCTTAGCACAGATACGCAGTATTTT
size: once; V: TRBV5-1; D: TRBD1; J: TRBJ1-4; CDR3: CASSPGGSGEKLFF; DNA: TGCGCCAGCAGCCCAGGGGGATCGGGGGAAAAACTGTTTTTT
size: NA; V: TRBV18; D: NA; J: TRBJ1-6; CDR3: CASSQQPRSYNSPLHF; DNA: TGTGCCAGCTCACAACAGCCACGCTCCTATAATTCACCCCTCCACTTT
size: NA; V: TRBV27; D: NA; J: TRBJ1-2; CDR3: CASRLGPEFVYGYTF; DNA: TGTGCCAGCAGGCTGGGACCGGAGTTTGTCTATGGCTACACCTTC
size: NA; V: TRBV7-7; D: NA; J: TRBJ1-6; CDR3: CASSGQGANNSPLHF; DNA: TGTGCCAGCAGTGGCCAGGGAGCAAATAATTCACCCCTCCACTTT
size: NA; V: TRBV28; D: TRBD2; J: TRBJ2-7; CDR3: CASSLGGRGASEQYF; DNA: TGTGCCAGCAGTTTAGGCGGGAGGGGAGCTTCCGAGCAGTACTTC
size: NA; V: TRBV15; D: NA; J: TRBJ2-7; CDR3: CATSPTLPLPLEQYF; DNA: TGTGCCACCAGCCCTACCTTGCCACTTCCACTCGAGCAGTACTTC
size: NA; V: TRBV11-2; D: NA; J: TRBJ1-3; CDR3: CASSLVSRSQSGNTIYF; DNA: TGTGCCAGCAGCTTAGTAAGTCGGAGTCAATCTGGAAACACCATATATTTT
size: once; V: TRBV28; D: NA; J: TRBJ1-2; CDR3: CASALSGGPRSYTF; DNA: TGTGCCAGCGCCCTGTCGGGAGGCCCCCGTAGCTACACCTTC
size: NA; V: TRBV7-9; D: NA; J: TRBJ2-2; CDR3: CASSAEGTGELFF; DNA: TGTGCCAGCAGCGCCGAGGGCACCGGGGAGCTGTTTTTT
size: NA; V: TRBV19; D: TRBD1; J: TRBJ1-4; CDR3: CASSAGTGGVTNEKLFF; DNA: TGTGCCTCCTCCGCCGGGACAGGGGGCGTAACTAATGAAAAACTGTTTTTT
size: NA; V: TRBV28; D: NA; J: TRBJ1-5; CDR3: CASNQSGQTVNQPQHF; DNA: TGTGCCAGCAACCAATCCGGACAGACCGTCAATCAGCCCCAGCATTTT
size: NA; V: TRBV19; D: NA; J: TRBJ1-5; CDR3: CASSIVDGDLGPQHF; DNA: TGTGCCAGTAGTATTGTGGACGGTGACCTAGGGCCCCAGCATTTT
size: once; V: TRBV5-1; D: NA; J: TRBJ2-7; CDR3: CASSSRWRDEQYF; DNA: TGCGCCAGCAGCTCCCGATGGAGGGACGAGCAGTACTTC
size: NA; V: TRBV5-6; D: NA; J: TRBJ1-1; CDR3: CASSFFLGQPNTEAFF; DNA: TGTGCCAGCAGCTTTTTTTTAGGACAGCCGAACACTGAAGCTTTCTTT
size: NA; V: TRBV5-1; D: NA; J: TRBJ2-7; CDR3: CASSFGGIGDEQYF; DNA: TGCGCCAGCAGCTTTGGGGGGATCGGAGACGAGCAGTACTTC
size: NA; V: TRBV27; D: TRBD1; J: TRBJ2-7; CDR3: CASSLRQGYYEQYF; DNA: TGTGCCAGCAGTTTGAGACAGGGTTACTACGAGCAGTACTTC
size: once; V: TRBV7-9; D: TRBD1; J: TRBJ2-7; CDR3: CASSLHGTGDHEQYF; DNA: TGTGCCAGCAGCCTCCATGGGACAGGGGACCACGAGCAGTACTTC
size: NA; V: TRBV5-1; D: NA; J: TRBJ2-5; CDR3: CASSLGQHQETQYF; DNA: TGCGCCAGCAGCTTGGGACAGCACCAAGAGACCCAGTACTTC
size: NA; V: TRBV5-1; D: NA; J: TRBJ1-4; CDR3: CASSLPTGQTNEKLFF; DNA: TGCGCCAGCAGCTTGCCGACTGGCCAGACTAATGAAAAACTGTTTTTT
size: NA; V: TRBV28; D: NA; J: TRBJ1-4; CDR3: CASKAMGPLNEKLFF; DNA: TGTGCCAGCAAGGCCATGGGACCTCTTAATGAAAAACTGTTTTTT
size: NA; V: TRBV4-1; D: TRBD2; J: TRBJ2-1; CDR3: CASSQGGGPVRHEQFF; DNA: TGCGCCAGCAGCCAAGGCGGGGGTCCCGTCCGCCATGAGCAGTTCTTC